Each of the 21 T cell receptor beta chains below was sequenced from the same sample in a study of blood T cell repertoires in COVID-19. TCRdb keeps only in-frame clones here, not all; method: immunoSEQ multiplex PCR. Among about 280,000 clones listed, approximately 86% were seen once. Source material: peripheral blood. The receptor source for this set is a woman aged 30 to 39 who had recovered from COVID-19.

The chain combines TRBV4-3 with TRBJ2-3; 8 positions agree with TRBD2. Trimming cost V 0 bases and J 3 bases; bases outside gene matches: 8. CDR1 LGHNA and CDR2 YSLEER come from the germline V gene. The CDR3 length is 17 residues. CDR3 protein: CASSQEVAGGGTDTQYF. Here the CDR3 DNA reads TGCGCCAGCAGCCAAGAAGTGGCGGGAGGTGGGACAGATACGCAGTATTTT.

The V call is TRBV19, the J call TRBJ2-1; 11 bases map to TRBD2. V dropped 1 base and J dropped 4; count of bases not matched to a gene: 3. The CDR3 has 16 residues. Germline-derived CDR1 and CDR2 are LNHDA and SQIVND (reference sequence). The CDR3 here is CASSIGTSGSYNEQFF. The DNA for the CDR3 is TGTGCCAGTAGTATAGGAACTAGCGGGAGTTACAATGAGCAGTTCTTC.

The chain has TRBV4-1 and TRBJ1-4, with D maybe TRBD1 (5 bases). Trimming cost V 0 bases and J 5 bases, with 16 bases left between them. The CDR3 has 17 residues. Germline V gene sequence: CDR1 MGHRA, CDR2 YSYEKL. CDR3: CASSQDHLGGRNEKLFF. The CDR3 region has the DNA TGCGCCAGCAGCCAAGATCACCTCGGGGGGAGGAATGAAAAACTGTTTTTT.

The genes are TRBV6-5 and TRBJ2-2, with D perhaps matching TRBD2 (6 bases). From germline, CDR1 is MNHEY and CDR2 SVGAGI. This CDR3 spans 15 amino acids. V was shortened by 6 bases and J by 2 bases, with 13 bases between the two germline ends. The CDR3 loop is CASRRGTINTGELFF. The DNA for the CDR3 is TGTGCCAGCAGGCGCGGGACGATTAACACCGGGGAGCTGTTTTTT.

This chain links TRBV25-1 with TRBJ1-4; 10 positions match TRBD1. V dropped 6 bases and J dropped 7; count of bases not matched to a gene: 11. Germline CDR1 is MGHDK and CDR2 is SYGVNS. The CDR3 consists of 16 residues. CDR3 loop: CASSGPDRGLGEKLFF. The CDR3 DNA sequence: TGTGCCAGCAGCGGGCCCGACAGGGGGCTTGGTGAAAAACTGTTTTTT.

This clone was counted a single time. The chain joins TRBV2 to TRBJ2-1; 11 nucleotides match TRBD2. The germline gives CDR1 SNHLY, CDR2 FYNNEI. V lost 6 bases to trimming and J lost 4 bases; unmatched junction nucleotides: 5. The CDR3 runs 15 residues. DNA of the CDR3: TGTGCCAGCAGCGTTACTAGCGGGGGTTACAATGAGCAGTTCTTC. This encodes CASSVTSGGYNEQFF.

The DNA of the CDR3 is TGTGCCAGCAGTGCGACTAGCGGACTCTACAATGAGCAGTTCTTC. Translated: CASSATSGLYNEQFF. The V and J genes are TRBV28 and TRBJ2-1, with TRBD2 identical over 9 bases. With V trimmed by 5 bases and J by 3 bases, 5 bases remained unmatched. Germline CDR1 reads MDHEN; CDR2 reads SYDVKM. The CDR3 consists of 15 residues.

V and J are TRBV27 and TRBJ1-6, with 8 bases identical to TRBD1. The CDR3 has 15 residues. The trim removed 5 bases at V and 8 bases at J, leaving 8 bases unmatched. Germline CDR1 reads MNHEY; CDR2 reads SMNVEV (reference sequence). This CDR3 reads CASSLSGGGHSPLHF. CDR3 nucleotides: TGTGCCAGCAGTCTGTCAGGGGGCGGTCATTCACCCCTCCACTTT.

Only one count was recorded for this clone. The V gene is TRBV4-1, the J gene TRBJ2-1, with a tentative D call TRBD2 (5 bases). V gave up 0 bases and J gave up 0 bases, with 9 bases separating them. Germline CDR1 is MGHRA and CDR2 is YSYEKL. This CDR3 has 16 residues. CDR3 amino acids: CASSQDQAGSYNEQFF. In nucleotides, the CDR3 is TGCGCCAGCAGCCAAGATCAGGCGGGCTCCTACAATGAGCAGTTCTTC.

The chain uses TRBV30 and TRBJ2-5; 9 nucleotides match TRBD2. This CDR3 comprises 16 residues. Germline V gene lookup returns CDR1 GTSNPN and CDR2 SVGIG (reference sequence). V lost 0 bases, J lost 2 bases, and 7 bases stayed unmatched. CDR3 amino acids: CAWSVWSSGVQETQYF. The CDR3 coding sequence is TGTGCCTGGAGTGTATGGTCTAGCGGGGTACAAGAGACCCAGTACTTC.

This clone turned up a few times. The gene calls are TRBV19 and TRBJ1-6; 8 bases are shared with TRBD1. There are 15 residues in the CDR3. V dropped 5 bases and J dropped 10; count of bases not matched to a gene: 10. Germline V CDR1 and CDR2: LNHDA, SQIVND (reference sequence). This chain's CDR3 is CASSLSGQGGSPLHF. The CDR3 DNA reads as TGTGCCAGTAGTCTCAGTGGACAGGGAGGATCACCCCTCCACTTT.

This rearrangement joins TRBV11-3 to TRBJ2-3, with a possible D match to TRBD2 (5 bases). The CDR3 is 16 amino acids. Trimming left V 1 base short and J 1 base short, with 12 bases between. CDR1 SGHNT and CDR2 YENEEA come from the germline V gene. CDR3 bases: TGTGCCAGCAGCTTAGGGGGTAAGAGGGGCACAGATACGCAGTATTTT. Translating gives CASSLGGKRGTDTQYF.

About this clone itself: One end of the junction varies from germline; a read error may be responsible. The chain couples TRBV10-2 to TRBJ2-1; no firm D call. Germline CDR1 WSHSY, CDR2 SAAADI. CDR3 length: 14 residues. In nucleotides, the CDR3 is TGCGCCAGCACTGAGAGGAGCTCCTACAATGAGCAGTTCTTC. Its protein product is CASTERSSYNEQFF.

The rearrangement joins TRBV6-1 to TRBJ1-6, with TRBD1 as a possible D gene (6 bases). Looked up from germline, CDR1 is MNHNS and CDR2 is SASEGT. V was trimmed by 7 bases and J by 5 bases, leaving 9 bases between them. The length of the CDR3 is 13 residues. The CDR3 bases are TGTGCCAGCATCAGGACAGATAATTCACCCCTCCACTTT. Protein product: CASIRTDNSPLHF.

In this sample, this clone turned up once. The chain joins TRBV7-8 to TRBJ2-7; D perhaps matches TRBD1 (6 bases). Trimming took off 5 bases at V and 3 bases at J, with 14 bases between the two ends. The CDR3 covers 14 residues. Germline-derived CDR1 and CDR2 are SGHVS and FQNEAQ. The CDR3 sequence is CASSAGTYSYEQYF. In DNA, the CDR3 is TGTGCCAGCAGCGCCGGGACATACAGCTACGAGCAGTACTTC.

The CDR3 sequence: CASSYSQVLWRQETQYF. CDR3 sequence (DNA): TGTGCCAGCAGTTACTCCCAAGTTCTCTGGCGGCAAGAGACCCAGTACTTC. This chain joins TRBV6-2 or TRBV6-3 and TRBJ2-5, with unresolved D. The CDR3 has 17 residues. V shed 0 bases and J shed 2 bases, with 16 bases lying between them. Germline V CDR1 and CDR2: MNHEY, SVGEGT.

This chain uses TRBV4-3 with TRBJ2-3; 10 bases align to TRBD1. The CDR3 covers 16 residues. V lost 0 bases, J lost 6 bases, and 6 bases stayed unmatched. In germline, CDR1 is LGHNA, CDR2 YSLEER. The CDR3 sequence is CASSQEGQGVKDTQYF. The DNA for the CDR3 is TGCGCCAGCAGCCAAGAAGGACAGGGGGTGAAGGATACGCAGTATTTT.

V usage is TRBV7-2 and J usage is TRBJ2-1, with 12 nucleotides matching TRBD2. The germline gives CDR1 SGHTA, CDR2 FQGNSA. The CDR3 is made up of 15 amino acids. Unmatched junction bases numbered 5, after V lost 1 base and J lost 10 bases. The CDR3 region is CASSLELAGGVEQFF. CDR3 nucleotide sequence: TGTGCCAGCAGCTTAGAACTAGCGGGGGGAGTGGAGCAGTTCTTC.

The V call is TRBV7-9, the J call TRBJ1-5, with a weak D call TRBD1 (6 bases). CDR1 and CDR2 (germline): SEHNR, FQNEAQ (reference sequence). The CDR3 length is 17 residues. V lost 5 bases to trimming and J lost 4 bases, with 21 bases between them. CDR3 coding DNA: TGTGCCAGCAGCCGAGAGGGGGAGGGAAGAGGGAATCAGCCCCAGCATTTT. Translated, it gives CASSREGEGRGNQPQHF.

The V and J genes are TRBV30 and TRBJ2-7, with a possible D match to TRBD1 (6 bases). Germline V gene lookup returns CDR1 GTSNPN and CDR2 SVGIG (reference sequence). The germline V and J ends were trimmed by 0 bases and 2 bases, with 14 bases remaining between them. The CDR3 extends over 15 amino acids. The CDR3 reads CAWSVRGTGPYEQYF. The CDR3 DNA reads as TGTGCCTGGAGTGTAAGGGGGACGGGACCCTACGAGCAGTACTTC.

The chain couples TRBV5-5 to TRBJ2-3; a weak D match, TRBD2 (5 bases). Germline V gives CDR1 SGHKS, CDR2 YYEKEE (reference sequence). This CDR3 comprises 13 residues. The ends were cut back, 5 bases at V and 6 bases at J, with 13 bases in the middle. The CDR3 loop is CASSFLREDTQYF. The CDR3 region has the DNA TGTGCCAGCAGTTTCCTGAGGGAGGATACGCAGTATTTT.